The sample holds many counts of the clone carrying this TCR beta chain. Library preparation (for TCRbeta) was performed with unique molecular identifiers. TCRdb reprocessed the PCR reads via MiXCR and lists one record per CDR3 protein. Of more than 150,000 distinct CDR3 sequences listed, about 14% are singletons. This sample stems from a study of T-cell reconstitution after alpha-beta-depleted transplantation in children. This CDR3 region has 11 residues. The V end lost 5 bases, the J end lost 3 bases, and 8 bases lay between the germline ends. Germline V gene data show CDR1 as DFQATT and CDR2 as SNEGSKA (reference sequence).

V gene TRBV20-1 combines with J gene TRBJ2-7; D unclear. This receptor was identified in a human donor who donated a stem cell graft to a child with acute lymphoblastic leukemia. Source: PBMCs from the stem cell graft donor, taken from the stem cell graft. This CDR3 reads CSAPLLYEQYF. CDR3 nucleotides: TGCAGTGCTCCCCTGCTCTACGAGCAGTACTTC.